The clone carrying this T cell receptor beta chain came up once. Its antigen is unidentified. This record belongs to a study of brain T cells in children with intractable seizures. Broader study findings: Pre- and post-surgery blood differed in depth, so pre-surgery absences may be undersampling. Only CDR3 sequence similarity suggested viral specificity, without known HCMV serostatus.

This CDR3 comprises 16 residues. V lost 7 bases and J lost 1; bases outside the gene matches: 11. CDR1 is MDHEN, CDR2 SYDVKM, per germline. Sequencing was limited to surgery cases with top T cell transcript signatures in brain tissue. Before surgery, patients took at least one anti-epileptic drug. Measured with immunoSEQ multiplex PCR; TCRdb has only the in-frame clones, and not every one. The sample includes roughly 80,000 clones, roughly 91% seen only once; the top ten take over 1.5%. The gene calls are TRBV28 and TRBJ2-5; 8 bases line up with TRBD1. This receptor was obtained from a boy under three years old with tuberous sclerosis and intractable seizures. The sequenced sample was peripheral blood, obtained at surgery. This chain's CDR3 is CASTPGHRGFQETQYF. The CDR3 coding sequence is TGTGCCAGCACCCCAGGTCACAGGGGGTTCCAAGAGACCCAGTACTTC.